This record looks at one TCR beta chain sequence and its context. The germline V gene encodes CDR1 MNHEY and CDR2 SVGAGI. The CDR3 sequence is 17 residues long. Trimming stripped 5 bases from V and 7 bases from J, with 27 bases between. TCR beta CDR3 regions were amplified from RNA transcripts. RT-PCR in the first round used HTBI primers; a second-round multiplex PCR followed. TCRdb fed the multiplex PCR reads into MiXCR, producing one record per CDR3 protein. The sample shows 660,000 or so distinct CDR3 sequences, about two fifths of them seen only once. The source of the sample is a study of Graves' ophthalmopathy and Graves' hyperthyroidism.

The clonotype was recovered from an adult man with Graves' ophthalmopathy. The sequenced material came from peripheral blood. The chain combines TRBV6-5 with TRBJ2-7; D assignment may be TRBD1 or TRBD2 (5 bases each). CDR3 sequence: CASSETPWGTASGEQYF. The CDR3 DNA reads as TGTGCCAGCAGTGAAACGCCATGGGGGACGGCTTCGGGAGAGCAGTACTTC.